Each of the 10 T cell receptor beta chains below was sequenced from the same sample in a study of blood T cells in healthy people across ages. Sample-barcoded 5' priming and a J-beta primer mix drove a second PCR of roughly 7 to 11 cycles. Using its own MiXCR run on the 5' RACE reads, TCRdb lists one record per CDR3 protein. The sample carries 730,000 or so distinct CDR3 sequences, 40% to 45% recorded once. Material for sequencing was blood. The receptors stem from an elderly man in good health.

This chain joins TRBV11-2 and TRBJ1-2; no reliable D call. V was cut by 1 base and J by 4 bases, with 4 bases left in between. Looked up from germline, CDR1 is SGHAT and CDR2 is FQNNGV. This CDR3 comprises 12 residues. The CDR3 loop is CASSLGPYGYTF. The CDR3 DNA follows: TGTGCCAGCAGCTTAGGGCCCTATGGCTACACCTTC.

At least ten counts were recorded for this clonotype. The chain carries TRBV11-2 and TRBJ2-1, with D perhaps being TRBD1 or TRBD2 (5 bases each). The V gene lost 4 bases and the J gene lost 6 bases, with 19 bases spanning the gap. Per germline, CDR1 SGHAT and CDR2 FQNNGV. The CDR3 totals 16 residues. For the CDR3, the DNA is TGTGCCAGCAGCTCTTTCCGGGACCGGCAAGGCAATGAGCAGTTCTTC. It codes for CASSSFRDRQGNEQFF.

CDR3 in amino acids: CASSGGGAETQYF. The CDR3 DNA is TGTGCCAGCAGCGGGGGAGGCGCAGAGACCCAGTACTTC. The gene calls are TRBV9 and TRBJ2-7; a possible D gene is TRBD2 (6 bases). The end of the DNA aligns better with TRBJ2-5, so the J call may be wrong. In germline, CDR1 is SGDLS, CDR2 YYNGEE. The CDR3 sequence is 13 residues long.

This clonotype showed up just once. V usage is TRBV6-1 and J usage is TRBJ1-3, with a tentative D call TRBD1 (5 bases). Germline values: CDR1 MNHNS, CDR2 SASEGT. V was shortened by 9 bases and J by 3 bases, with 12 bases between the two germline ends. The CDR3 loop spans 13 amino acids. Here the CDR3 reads CASLRGDGNTIYF. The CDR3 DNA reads TGTGCCAGTTTGAGAGGGGATGGAAACACCATATATTTT.

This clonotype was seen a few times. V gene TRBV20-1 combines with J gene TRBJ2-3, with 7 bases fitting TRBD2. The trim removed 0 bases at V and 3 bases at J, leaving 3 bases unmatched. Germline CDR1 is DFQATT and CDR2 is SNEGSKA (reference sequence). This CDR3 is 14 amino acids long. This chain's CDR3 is CSARDLGGTDTQYF. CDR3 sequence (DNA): TGCAGTGCTAGAGATCTGGGAGGGACAGATACGCAGTATTTT.

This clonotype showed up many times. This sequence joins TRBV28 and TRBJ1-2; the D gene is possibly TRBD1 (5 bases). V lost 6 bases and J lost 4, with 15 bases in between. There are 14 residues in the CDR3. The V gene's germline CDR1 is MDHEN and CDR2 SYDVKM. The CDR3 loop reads CASSWDGAVYGYTF. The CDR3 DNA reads TGTGCCAGCAGCTGGGACGGGGCTGTCTATGGCTACACCTTC.

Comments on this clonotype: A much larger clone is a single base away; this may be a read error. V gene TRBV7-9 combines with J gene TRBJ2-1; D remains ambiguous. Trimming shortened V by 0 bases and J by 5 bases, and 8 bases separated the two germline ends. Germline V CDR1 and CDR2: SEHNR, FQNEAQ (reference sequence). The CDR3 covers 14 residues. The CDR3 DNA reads TGTGCCAGCAGCTTAGCAATAGGAAACAATGAGCAGTTCTTC. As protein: CASSLAIGNNEQFF.

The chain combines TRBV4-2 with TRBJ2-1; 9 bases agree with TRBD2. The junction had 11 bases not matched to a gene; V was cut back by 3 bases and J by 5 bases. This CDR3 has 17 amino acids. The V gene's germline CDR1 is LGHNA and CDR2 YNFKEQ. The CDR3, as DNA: TGTGCCAGCAGCCACCCACCGGGGGCTAGCGGGAACAATGAGCAGTTCTTC. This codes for CASSHPPGASGNNEQFF.

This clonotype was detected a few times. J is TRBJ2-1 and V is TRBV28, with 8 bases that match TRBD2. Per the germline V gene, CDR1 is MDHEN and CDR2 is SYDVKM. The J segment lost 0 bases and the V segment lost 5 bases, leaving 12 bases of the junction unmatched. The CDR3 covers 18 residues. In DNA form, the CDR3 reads TGTGCCAGCAGTAGGTCCGAACGGAGCGGGAGCTCCTACAATGAGCAGTTCTTC. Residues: CASSRSERSGSSYNEQFF.

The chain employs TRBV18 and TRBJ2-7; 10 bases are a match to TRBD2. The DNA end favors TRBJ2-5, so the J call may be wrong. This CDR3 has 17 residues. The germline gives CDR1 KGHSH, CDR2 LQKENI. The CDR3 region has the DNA TGTGCCAGCTCACCAAACCCCAGCGGGAGGGCCGGAGAGACCCAGTACTTC. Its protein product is CASSPNPSGRAGETQYF.